The TCR beta chain described here comes from a study of monozygotic twins with inflammatory bowel disease. Germline V lookup: CDR1 SGHTA, CDR2 FQGNSA. The CDR3 extends over 16 amino acids. After re-calling the 5' RACE reads, TCRdb lists one entry per CDR3 protein, DNA absent. Its table records around 140,000 distinct CDR3 sequences. This clonotype originated in a human donor with ulcerative colitis or Crohn's disease, or a healthy co-twin of an affected twin (not recorded which). The rearrangement uses TRBV7-2 and TRBJ2-2; without DNA, the TCRdb call of TRBD2 cannot be checked. The sequenced material came from blood. The CDR3 here is CASSLTGLPPRGELFF.